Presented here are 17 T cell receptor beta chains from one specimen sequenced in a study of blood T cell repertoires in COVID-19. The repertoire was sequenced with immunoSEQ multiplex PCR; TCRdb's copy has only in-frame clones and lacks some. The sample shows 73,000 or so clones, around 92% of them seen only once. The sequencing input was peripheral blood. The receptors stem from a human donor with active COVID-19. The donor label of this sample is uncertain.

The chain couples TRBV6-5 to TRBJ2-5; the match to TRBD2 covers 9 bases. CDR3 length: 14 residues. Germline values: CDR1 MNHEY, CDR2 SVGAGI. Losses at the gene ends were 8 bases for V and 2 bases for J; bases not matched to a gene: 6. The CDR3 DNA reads TGTGCCAGCGGAAGGGCGGGAGGGCAAGAGACCCAGTACTTC. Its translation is CASGRAGGQETQYF.

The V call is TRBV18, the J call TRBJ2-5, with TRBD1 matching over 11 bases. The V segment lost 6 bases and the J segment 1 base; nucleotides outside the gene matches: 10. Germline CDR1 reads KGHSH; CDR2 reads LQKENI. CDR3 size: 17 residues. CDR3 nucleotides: TGTGCCAGCTCCCCTCGAGCCGGGACAGGGGGCCAAGAGACCCAGTACTTC. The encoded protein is CASSPRAGTGGQETQYF.

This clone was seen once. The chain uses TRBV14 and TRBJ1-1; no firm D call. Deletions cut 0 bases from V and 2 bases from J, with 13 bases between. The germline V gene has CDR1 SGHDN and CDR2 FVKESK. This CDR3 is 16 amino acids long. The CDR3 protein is CASSQEDYTLNTEAFF. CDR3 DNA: TGTGCCAGCAGCCAAGAGGACTACACCCTTAACACTGAAGCTTTCTTT.

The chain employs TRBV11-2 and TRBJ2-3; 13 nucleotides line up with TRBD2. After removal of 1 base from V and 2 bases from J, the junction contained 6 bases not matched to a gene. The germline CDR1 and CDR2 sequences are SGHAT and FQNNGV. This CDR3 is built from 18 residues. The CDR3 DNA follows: TGTGCCAGCAGCTTAGCACTAGCGGGAGGGCCGAACACAGATACGCAGTATTTT. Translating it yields CASSLALAGGPNTDTQYF.

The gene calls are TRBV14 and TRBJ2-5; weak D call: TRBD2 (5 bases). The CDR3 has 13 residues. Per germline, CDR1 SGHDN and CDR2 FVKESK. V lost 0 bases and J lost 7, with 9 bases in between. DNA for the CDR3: TGTGCCAGCAGCCAAGATGAGGGAGTGACCCAGTACTTC. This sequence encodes CASSQDEGVTQYF.

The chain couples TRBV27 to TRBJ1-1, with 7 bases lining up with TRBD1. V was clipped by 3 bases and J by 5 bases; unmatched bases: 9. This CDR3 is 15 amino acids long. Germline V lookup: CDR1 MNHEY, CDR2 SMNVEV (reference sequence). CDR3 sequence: CASSLTGRGNTEAFF. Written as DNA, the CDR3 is TGTGCCAGCAGTTTGACTGGCAGGGGGAATACTGAAGCTTTCTTT.

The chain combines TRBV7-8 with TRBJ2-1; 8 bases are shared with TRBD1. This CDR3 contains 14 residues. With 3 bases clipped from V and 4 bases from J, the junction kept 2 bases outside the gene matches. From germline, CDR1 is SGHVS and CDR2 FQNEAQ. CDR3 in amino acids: CASSFRGPYNEQFF. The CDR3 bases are TGTGCCAGCAGCTTCAGGGGGCCTTACAATGAGCAGTTCTTC.

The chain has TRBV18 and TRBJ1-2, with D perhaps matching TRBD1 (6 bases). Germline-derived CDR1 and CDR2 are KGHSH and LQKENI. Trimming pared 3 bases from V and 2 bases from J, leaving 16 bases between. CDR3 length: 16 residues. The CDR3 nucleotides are TGTGCCAGCTCACCGACCACGGGCAGGGGCAACTATGGCTACACCTTC. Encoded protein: CASSPTTGRGNYGYTF.

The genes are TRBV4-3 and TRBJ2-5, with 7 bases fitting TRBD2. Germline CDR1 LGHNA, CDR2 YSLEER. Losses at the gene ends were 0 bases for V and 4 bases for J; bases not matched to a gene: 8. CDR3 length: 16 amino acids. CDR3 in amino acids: CASSQDPAGVSETQYF. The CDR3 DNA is TGCGCCAGCAGCCAAGATCCCGCGGGAGTCTCAGAGACCCAGTACTTC.

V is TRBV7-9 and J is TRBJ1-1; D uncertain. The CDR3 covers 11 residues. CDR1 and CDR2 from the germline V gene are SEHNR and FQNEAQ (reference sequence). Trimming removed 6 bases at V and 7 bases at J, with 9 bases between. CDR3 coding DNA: TGTGCCAGCAGTCGGGAAGGTGAAGCTTTCTTT. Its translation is CASSREGEAFF.

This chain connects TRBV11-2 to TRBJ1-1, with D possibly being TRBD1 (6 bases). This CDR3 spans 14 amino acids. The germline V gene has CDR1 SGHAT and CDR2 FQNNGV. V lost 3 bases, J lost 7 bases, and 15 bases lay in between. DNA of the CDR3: TGTGCCAGCAGCTTGGACAGAGGGCATGGTGAAGCTTTCTTT. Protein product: CASSLDRGHGEAFF.

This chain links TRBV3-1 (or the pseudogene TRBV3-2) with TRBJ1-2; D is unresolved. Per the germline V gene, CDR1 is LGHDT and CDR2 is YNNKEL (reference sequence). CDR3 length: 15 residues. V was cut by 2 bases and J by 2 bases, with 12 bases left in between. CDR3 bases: TGTGCCAGCAGCCAATGGACTTCACCCAACTATGGCTACACCTTC. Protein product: CASSQWTSPNYGYTF.

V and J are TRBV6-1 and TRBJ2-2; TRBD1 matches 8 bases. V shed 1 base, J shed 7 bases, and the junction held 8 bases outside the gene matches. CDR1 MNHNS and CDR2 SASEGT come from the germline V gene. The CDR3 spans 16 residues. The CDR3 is CASSEDGRGLGGELFF. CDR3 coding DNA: TGTGCCAGCAGTGAAGATGGCAGGGGGCTAGGCGGGGAGCTGTTTTTT.

DNA of the CDR3: TGCGCCAGCAGCTCTAGCGGGAGTGGCACAGATACGCAGTATTTT. It codes for CASSSSGSGTDTQYF. The gene calls are TRBV10-2 and TRBJ2-3, with TRBD2 identical over 10 bases. The trim removed 6 bases at V and 1 base at J, leaving 4 bases unmatched. This CDR3 contains 15 residues. In germline, CDR1 is WSHSY, CDR2 SAAADI.

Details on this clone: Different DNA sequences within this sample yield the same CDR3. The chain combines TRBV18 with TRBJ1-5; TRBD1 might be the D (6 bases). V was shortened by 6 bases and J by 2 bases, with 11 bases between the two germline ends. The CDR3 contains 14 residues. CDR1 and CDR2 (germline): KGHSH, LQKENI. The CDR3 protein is CASSPTGGNQPQHF. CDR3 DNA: TGTGCCAGCTCTCCGACAGGTGGCAATCAGCCCCAGCATTTT.

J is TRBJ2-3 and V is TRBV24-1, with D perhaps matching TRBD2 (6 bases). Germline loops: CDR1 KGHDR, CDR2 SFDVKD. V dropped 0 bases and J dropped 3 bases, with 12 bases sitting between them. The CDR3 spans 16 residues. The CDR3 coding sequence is TGTGCCACCAGTGATTTGACTAGCCGAGAGACAGATACGCAGTATTTT. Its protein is CATSDLTSRETDTQYF.

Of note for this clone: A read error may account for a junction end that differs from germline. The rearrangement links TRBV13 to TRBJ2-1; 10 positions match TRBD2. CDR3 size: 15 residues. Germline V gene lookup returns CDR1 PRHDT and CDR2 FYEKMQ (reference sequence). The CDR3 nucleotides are TGTGCCAGCAGCGTAGGTACTAGCGGGATAAGGGAGCAGTTCTTC. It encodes CASSVGTSGIREQFF.